A selection of T cell receptor beta chains follows, all from one sample in a study of type 1 regulatory T cells. Which antigens these TCRs recognize remains unknown. TCRdb analysed the reads with MiXCR anew, one entry per CDR3 protein. Counted here are tens of thousands of distinct CDR3 sequences, less than 15% occurring once; the ten biggest clones make up over 7.5%. The sample consisted of cultured non-Tr1 T cells, either the whole culture or a sorted T cell fraction (not recorded which). The receptors originated from a human donor in good health. The CDR3 runs from the conserved cysteine through the conserved F or W.

cdr3_aa v_call
CASSLDSGRSGELFF TRBV7-2
CASSLDRVGNEQFF TRBV5-1
CSARDLGVTDTQYF TRBV20-1
CASSIGGPGELFF TRBV19
CSALAGGPADTQYF TRBV20-1
CASSRSSGGQNTEAFF TRBV19
CASSYSMGGQPGELFF TRBV6-6
CASSTTGGRPEAFF TRBV19
CASSLFLAGINNEQFF TRBV5-1
CASSFGGEVTQYF TRBV7-2